These 28 T cell receptor beta chains came from one sample sequenced in a study of response to subunit inactivated influenza vaccine. From the RT-PCR reads, TCRdb called clonotypes with MiXCR, one entry per CDR3 protein. Of about 500,000 distinct CDR3 sequences in the sample, more than 15% were seen once. This material consisted of CD4+ T cells sorted from PBMCs, taken around 2 years after vaccination. These receptors all stem from a man between 50 and 75 years old who received an inactivated influenza vaccine.

This clonotype was counted between two and nine times. The gene calls are TRBV20-1 and TRBJ2-2, with D hard to call. V shed 5 bases and J shed 2 bases, with 6 bases lying between them. Germline-derived CDR1 and CDR2 are DFQATT and SNEGSKA (reference sequence). The CDR3 spans 12 residues. The CDR3 DNA is TGCAGTGCTGGGCCAAACACCGGGGAGCTGTTTTTT. Protein sequence: CSAGPNTGELFF.

This chain connects TRBV7-9 to TRBJ2-5; 9 bases agree with TRBD1. The CDR3 contains 15 residues. The V segment lost 6 bases and the J segment 0 bases; nucleotides outside the gene matches: 5. Germline CDR1 is SEHNR and CDR2 is FQNEAQ (reference sequence). This chain's CDR3 is CASSYGQGHQETQYF. DNA for the CDR3: TGTGCCAGCAGTTACGGACAGGGGCACCAAGAGACCCAGTACTTC.

The gene calls are TRBV11-2 and TRBJ2-2; D gene ambiguous. This CDR3 spans 14 amino acids. Trimming shortened V by 5 bases and J by 8 bases, and 15 bases separated the two germline ends. In germline, CDR1 is SGHAT, CDR2 FQNNGV. The CDR3 DNA is TGTGCCAGCAGCCCCCTCTCGGGTTTTGGGGAGCTGTTTTTT. It codes for CASSPLSGFGELFF.

This clonotype was detected only a few times. The V call is TRBV20-1, the J call TRBJ2-3; D perhaps matches TRBD2 (7 bases). Germline-derived CDR1 and CDR2 are DFQATT and SNEGSKA (reference sequence). CDR3 length: 13 amino acids. Trimming took off 3 bases at V and 5 bases at J, with 12 bases between the two ends. CDR3 sequence: CSASRGGGDTQYF. DNA of the CDR3: TGCAGTGCTAGTAGGGGGGGTGGAGATACGCAGTATTTT.

This clonotype showed up just a few times. The rearrangement links TRBV5-1 to TRBJ2-2; the D call may be TRBD1 or TRBD2 (6 bases each). Germline CDR1 SGHRS, CDR2 YFSETQ. The CDR3 length is 15 residues. The ends were cut back, 6 bases at V and 0 bases at J, with 12 bases in the middle. CDR3 DNA: TGCGCCAGCAAGAAGGGGGACTCGAACACCGGGGAGCTGTTTTTT. It codes for CASKKGDSNTGELFF. The full variable domain, completed using reference TRBV5-1 and TRBJ2-2, is KAGVTQTPRYLIKTRGQQVTLSCSPISGHRSVSWYQQTPGQGLQFLFEYFSETQRNKGNFPGRFSGRQFSNSRSEMNVSTLELGDSALYLCASKKGDSNTGELFFGEGSRLTVL.

This clonotype occurred a few times. The genes are TRBV28 and TRBJ2-6; D is unclear. Germline-derived CDR1 and CDR2 are MDHEN and SYDVKM. The germline V and J ends were trimmed by 4 bases and 1 base, with 20 bases remaining between them. This CDR3 is built from 19 residues. CDR3 nucleotide sequence: TGTGCCAGCAGTTATTATTTGCTCCTTGGGGAATCTGGGGCCAACGTCCTGACTTTC. Its protein product is CASSYYLLLGESGANVLTF. The whole variable domain, filled in from reference TRBV28 and TRBJ2-6, reads DVKVTQSSRYLVKRTGEKVFLECVQDMDHENMFWYRQDPGLGLRLIYFSYDVKMKEKGDIPEGYSVSREKKERFSLILESASTNQTSMYLCASSYYLLLGESGANVLTFGAGSRLTVL.

This chain links TRBV28 with TRBJ2-7, with D perhaps TRBD2 (6 bases). The CDR3 is 13 residues long. CDR1 and CDR2 (germline): MDHEN, SYDVKM. V lost 10 bases and J lost 0, with 13 bases in between. The chain's CDR3 is CAIEDGSSYEQYF. The CDR3 region has the DNA TGTGCCATAGAGGACGGGAGCTCCTACGAGCAGTACTTC. Supplemented by reference TRBV28 and TRBJ2-7, the full variable domain reads DVKVTQSSRYLVKRTGEKVFLECVQDMDHENMFWYRQDPGLGLRLIYFSYDVKMKEKGDIPEGYSVSREKKERFSLILESASTNQTSMYLCAIEDGSSYEQYFGPGTRLTVT.

The chain couples TRBV10-3 to TRBJ2-1; D uncertain. Germline assignment: CDR1 ENHRY and CDR2 SYGVKD. This CDR3 is 14 amino acids long. Trimming shortened V by 4 bases and J by 3 bases, and 10 bases separated the two germline ends. The CDR3 coding sequence is TGTGCCATCAGTGCGGCACGAGACTACAATGAGCAGTTCTTC. Residues: CAISAARDYNEQFF.

This clonotype was picked up a small number of times. The V and J genes are TRBV4-1 and TRBJ2-2; 7 bases align to TRBD2. V lost 4 bases, J lost 2 bases, and 4 bases stayed unmatched. CDR1 is MGHRA and CDR2 is YSYEKL in the germline V gene. The CDR3 runs 15 residues. As DNA, the CDR3 is TGCGCCAGCAGCCTAAGCGGGGATAACACCGGGGAGCTGTTTTTT. Its protein is CASSLSGDNTGELFF.

V usage is TRBV20-1 and J usage is TRBJ1-5; a possible D gene is TRBD1 (6 bases). From germline, CDR1 is DFQATT and CDR2 SNEGSKA (reference sequence). This CDR3 is built from 14 residues. V lost 6 bases and J lost 1, with 13 bases in between. CDR3: CSAREGGSNQPQHF. In DNA, the CDR3 is TGCAGTGCCCGGGAGGGGGGGAGCAATCAGCCCCAGCATTTT.

The V call is TRBV6-2 or TRBV6-3, the J call TRBJ1-5, with D possibly TRBD1 on 5 matching bases. Germline CDR1 MNHEY, CDR2 SVGEGT. The CDR3 sequence is 16 residues long. Trimming shortened V by 2 bases and J by 3 bases, and 14 bases separated the two germline ends. CDR3 sequence: CASSYTQGYDNQPQHF. The CDR3 coding sequence is TGTGCCAGCAGTTACACTCAGGGATATGACAATCAGCCCCAGCATTTT.

The chain combines TRBV5-1 with TRBJ1-1; D unresolved. From germline, CDR1 is SGHRS and CDR2 YFSETQ. Between the trimmed V and J ends, which lost 4 bases and 5 bases, there was a span of 15 bases. The CDR3 covers 14 residues. CDR3: CASSPARGRTEAFF. The DNA for the CDR3 is TGCGCCAGCAGCCCGGCGCGGGGTCGGACTGAAGCTTTCTTT.

A few counts support this clonotype. CDR3 region: CASSLYRGRAGNQPQHF. The CDR3 DNA reads TGTGCCAGCAGCTTGTATAGGGGACGGGCGGGGAATCAGCCCCAGCATTTT. This chain uses TRBV5-6 with TRBJ1-5, with a tentative D call TRBD1 (5 bases). Trimming shortened V by 1 base and J by 4 bases, and 18 bases separated the two germline ends. This CDR3 comprises 17 residues. CDR1 and CDR2 (germline): SGHDT, YYEEEE.

The rearrangement joins TRBV9 to TRBJ2-1; the match to TRBD2 covers 8 bases. The CDR3 runs 18 residues. Germline V CDR1 and CDR2: SGDLS, YYNGEE. The V and J ends lost 0 bases and 5 bases, in that order; junction bases with no gene match: 13. CDR3 nucleotide sequence: TGTGCCAGCAGCGTAGTTGGGACTAGAGGCGGGGGTAACAATGAGCAGTTCTTC. This sequence encodes CASSVVGTRGGGNNEQFF.

In its sample, this clonotype was seen a few times. This chain connects TRBV20-1 to TRBJ2-5, with D tentatively TRBD2 (6 bases). CDR1 is DFQATT and CDR2 is SNEGSKA in the germline V gene (reference sequence). Trimming removed 6 bases at V and 1 base at J, with 21 bases between. The CDR3 loop spans 16 amino acids. CDR3 loop: CSAKAGNAGPQETQYF. The CDR3 DNA reads TGCAGTGCCAAAGCCGGTAACGCGGGGCCCCAAGAGACCCAGTACTTC.

This chain joins TRBV12-3 or TRBV12-4 and TRBJ2-2; 8 nucleotides match TRBD2. The CDR3 consists of 15 residues. The junction had 12 bases not matched to a gene; V was cut back by 6 bases and J by 9 bases. The CDR3 DNA sequence: TGTGCCAGCAGCGCCGGGACTAGGGGCCCGAGGGAGCTGTTTTTT. Protein sequence: CASSAGTRGPRELFF.

This clonotype has ten or more counts. The J gene is TRBJ2-7, the V gene TRBV11-2; 10 positions agree with TRBD2. The CDR3 runs 15 residues. V trimming: 5 bases; J trimming: 3 bases; junction bases outside the gene matches: 7. The germline gives CDR1 SGHAT, CDR2 FQNNGV. CDR3 in DNA: TGTGCCAGCAGCCCCACTAGCGGGGTTCGCTACGAGCAGTACTTC. Amino acid sequence: CASSPTSGVRYEQYF.

The chain couples TRBV7-2 to TRBJ2-7, with a possible D match to TRBD2 (5 bases). CDR3 length: 13 amino acids. The germline V gene has CDR1 SGHTA and CDR2 FQGNSA. Trimming took off 7 bases at V and 3 bases at J, with 13 bases between the two ends. This CDR3 reads CASIFRAGYEQYF. CDR3 DNA sequence: TGTGCCAGCATTTTCCGGGCGGGCTACGAGCAGTACTTC.

This clonotype was seen more than once but under ten times. The chain is built from TRBV4-2 and TRBJ2-1, with 10 bases fitting TRBD1. The J segment lost 4 bases and the V segment lost 0 bases, leaving 6 bases of the junction unmatched. This CDR3 has 17 amino acids. Germline V gives CDR1 LGHNA, CDR2 YNFKEQ. The CDR3 DNA is TGTGCCAGCAGCCAAGACCAGACAGGGGGCGCATACAATGAGCAGTTCTTC. This translates into CASSQDQTGGAYNEQFF.

The sample holds many counts of this clonotype. V gene TRBV28 combines with J gene TRBJ2-1; the D is unclear. The CDR3 contains 13 residues. Germline CDR1 MDHEN, CDR2 SYDVKM. Trimming pared 5 bases from V and 15 bases from J, leaving 20 bases between. This CDR3 reads CASSDSLQVFGFF. CDR3 bases: TGTGCCAGCAGTGACTCCCTCCAAGTCTTTGGGTTCTTC.

In DNA form, the CDR3 reads TGTGCCAGCAGTGTATCGGCAGGGAGAGAGTACACCTTC. Translation gives CASSVSAGREYTF. V usage is TRBV2 and J usage is TRBJ1-2; tentative D call: TRBD1 (5 bases). Germline V gives CDR1 SNHLY, CDR2 FYNNEI. The CDR3 loop spans 13 amino acids. Trimming left V 4 bases short and J 11 bases short, with 17 bases between.

The chain couples TRBV28 to TRBJ1-2; 7 bases are shared with TRBD1. The CDR3 is 14 amino acids. Germline V gene sequence: CDR1 MDHEN, CDR2 SYDVKM. Losses at the gene ends were 4 bases for V and 3 bases for J; bases not matched to a gene: 5. CDR3 in DNA: TGTGCCAGCAGTTCGGGGACAGCCCACTATGGCTACACCTTC. It translates to CASSSGTAHYGYTF.

The V call is TRBV5-1, the J call TRBJ2-7; TRBD1 agrees at 10 bases. CDR3 length: 15 amino acids. Germline V gives CDR1 SGHRS, CDR2 YFSETQ. With 6 bases clipped from V and 4 bases from J, the junction kept 10 bases outside the gene matches. CDR3 loop: CASTVLGTGDYEQYF. In DNA, the CDR3 is TGCGCCAGCACCGTACTGGGGACAGGGGATTACGAGCAGTACTTC.

J is TRBJ1-1 and V is TRBV7-2; D ambiguous. The CDR3 covers 15 residues. Germline V CDR1 and CDR2: SGHTA, FQGNSA. V lost 5 bases to trimming and J lost 0 bases, with 13 bases between them. For the CDR3, the DNA is TGTGCCAGCAGCCCAGGACGGCCAATGAACACTGAAGCTTTCTTT. This translates into CASSPGRPMNTEAFF.

This clonotype has just a few counts. CDR3 bases: TGCAGTGCCCAAGACGTCCACCAGCCCCAGCATTTT. It translates to CSAQDVHQPQHF. The J gene is TRBJ1-5, the V gene TRBV20-1; no reliable D call. Germline V gene sequence: CDR1 DFQATT, CDR2 SNEGSKA (reference sequence). The CDR3 runs 12 residues. V was cut by 6 bases and J by 7 bases, with 13 bases left in between.

This clonotype has a handful of counts. V and J are TRBV11-2 and TRBJ2-5; 7 positions agree with TRBD1. Germline V gene lookup returns CDR1 SGHAT and CDR2 FQNNGV. This CDR3 comprises 14 residues. V shed 7 bases, J shed 4 bases, and the junction held 9 bases outside the gene matches. CDR3 in amino acids: CASTFRGGGETQYF. The CDR3, as DNA: TGTGCCAGCACTTTCCGAGGGGGCGGAGAGACCCAGTACTTC.

This clonotype turned up a few times. This chain uses TRBV20-1 with TRBJ2-3; no firm D call. The V gene lost 1 base and the J gene lost 0 bases, with 5 bases spanning the gap. This CDR3 contains 13 residues. Germline CDR1 is DFQATT and CDR2 is SNEGSKA (reference sequence). The CDR3 loop is CSARADSTDTQYF. In DNA, the CDR3 is TGCAGTGCTAGAGCGGACAGCACAGATACGCAGTATTTT.

This clonotype was counted between two and nine times. The chain combines TRBV7-8 with TRBJ1-5, with D possibly matching TRBD1 (5 bases). Germline V CDR1 and CDR2: SGHVS, FQNEAQ. The V end lost 5 bases, the J end lost 7 bases, and 18 bases lay between the germline ends. The CDR3 totals 15 residues. CDR3 amino acids: CASSPQSGARQPQHF. As DNA, the CDR3 is TGTGCCAGCAGCCCCCAGAGCGGGGCGCGACAGCCCCAGCATTTT.